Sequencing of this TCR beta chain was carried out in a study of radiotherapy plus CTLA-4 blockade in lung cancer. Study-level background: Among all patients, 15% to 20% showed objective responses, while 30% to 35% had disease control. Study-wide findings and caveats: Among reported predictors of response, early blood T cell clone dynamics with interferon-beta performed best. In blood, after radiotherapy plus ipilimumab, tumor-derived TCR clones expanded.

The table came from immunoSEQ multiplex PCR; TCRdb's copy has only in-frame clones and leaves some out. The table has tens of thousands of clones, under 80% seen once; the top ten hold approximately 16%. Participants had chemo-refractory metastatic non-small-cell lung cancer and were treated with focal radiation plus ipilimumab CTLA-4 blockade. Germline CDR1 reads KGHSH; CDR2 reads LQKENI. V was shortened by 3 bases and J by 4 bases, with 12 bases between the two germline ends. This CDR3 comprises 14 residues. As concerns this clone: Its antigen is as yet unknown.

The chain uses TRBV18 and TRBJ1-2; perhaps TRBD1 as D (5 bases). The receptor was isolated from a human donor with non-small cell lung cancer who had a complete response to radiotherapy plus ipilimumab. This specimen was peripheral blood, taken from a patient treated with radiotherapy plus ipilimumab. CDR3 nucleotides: TGTGCCAGCTCACCCCCACAGGTTATCTATGGCTACACCTTC. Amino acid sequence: CASSPPQVIYGYTF.